These 26 T cell receptor beta chains share one sample of origin, sequenced in a study of cytomegalovirus exposure and HLA in healthy donors (dated by TCRdb to the late 2010s). Library preparation was by the immunoSEQ multiplex PCR assay. The multiplex PCR relied on a mix of 60 forward primers for TCR Vbeta segments and 13 reverse primers for TCR Jbeta segments. Not all clones reach the TCRdb copy of this immuneACCESS table, which keeps in-frame sequences only. Checked studies attribute under half of the gap to unresolved V genes and leave the rest unexplained. This sample gives under 200,000 clones in total; roughly 79% of them show up just once. Of the sample, roughly 13% falls within the top ten clones. The sequencing input was PBMCs. The receptors originated from a woman aged 45-60 years in good health and CMV-seronegative.

This chain links TRBV4-2 with TRBJ2-5; TRBD1 is a possible D gene (6 bases). Germline values: CDR1 LGHNA, CDR2 YNFKEQ. V was cut by 3 bases and J by 5 bases, with 7 bases left in between. This CDR3 region has 12 residues. DNA of the CDR3: TGTGCCAGCAGCCAGAGGGGGGAGACCCAGTACTTC. Amino acid sequence: CASSQRGETQYF.

The chain couples TRBV7-8 to TRBJ2-5; TRBD1 agrees at 7 bases. The DNA end lines up better with TRBJ2-7; the J call may be wrong. CDR3 size: 16 residues. CDR1 is SGHVS and CDR2 is FQNEAQ in the germline V gene. In nucleotides, the CDR3 is TGTGCCAGCAGCTTACGAGGGGGCGAAGGGTCCTACGAGCAGTACTTC. As protein: CASSLRGGEGSYEQYF.

This chain uses TRBV7-2 with TRBJ1-5; D unresolved. The germline V gene encodes CDR1 SGHTA and CDR2 FQGNSA. The CDR3 extends over 13 amino acids. Trimming stripped 3 bases from V and 7 bases from J, with 10 bases between. The CDR3, as DNA: TGTGCCAGCAGCTTTAATCGGGAGCAGCCCCAGCATTTT. This gives the protein CASSFNREQPQHF.

The chain is built from TRBV6-1 and TRBJ1-1; no reliable D call. The germline V and J ends were trimmed by 3 bases and 4 bases, with 18 bases remaining between them. CDR3 length: 16 residues. Germline V gene sequence: CDR1 MNHNS, CDR2 SASEGT. The CDR3 DNA reads as TGTGCCAGCAGTGATAAAAGTCGCGGTAGGTCCACTGAAGCTTTCTTT. Translating gives CASSDKSRGRSTEAFF.

The chain has TRBV2 and TRBJ1-2; unclear D gene. Germline CDR1 SNHLY, CDR2 FYNNEI. V dropped 7 bases and J dropped 0 bases, with 15 bases sitting between them. CDR3 length: 15 residues. The CDR3 region is CASILEVQANYGYTF. The CDR3 region has the DNA TGTGCCAGCATCCTAGAAGTTCAAGCTAACTATGGCTACACCTTC.

The J gene is TRBJ2-7, the V gene TRBV19; a weak D match, TRBD2 (6 bases). V shed 1 base and J shed 6 bases, with 10 bases lying between them. The CDR3 spans 13 residues. Per the germline V gene, CDR1 is LNHDA and CDR2 is SQIVND (reference sequence). This chain's CDR3 is CASSIVASAEQYF. CDR3 coding DNA: TGTGCCAGTAGTATAGTGGCTAGCGCCGAGCAGTACTTC.

The table lists this clone with a few counts. This chain connects TRBV29-1 to TRBJ2-3; 7 positions agree with TRBD1. The germline V gene encodes CDR1 SQVTM and CDR2 ANQGSEA. CDR3 length: 12 amino acids. The CDR3 DNA reads as TGCAGTCTAAGGGGCAACACAGGGGAGCAGTATTTT. Translation: CSLRGNTGEQYF.

The chain uses TRBV4-2 and TRBJ2-7; 9 nucleotides agree with TRBD2. The length of the CDR3 is 16 residues. Germline V gives CDR1 LGHNA, CDR2 YNFKEQ. After removal of 0 bases from V and 3 bases from J, the junction contained 6 bases not matched to a gene. CDR3 sequence reads: CASSQDLTSGLYEQYF. The DNA for the CDR3 is TGTGCCAGCAGCCAAGATCTGACTAGCGGTCTCTACGAGCAGTACTTC.

V usage is TRBV5-5 and J usage is TRBJ1-1; D might be TRBD1 (6 bases). CDR1 and CDR2 (germline): SGHKS, YYEKEE (reference sequence). This CDR3 contains 13 residues. V lost 0 bases and J 7 bases, leaving 10 bases between the germline ends. The CDR3 DNA follows: TGTGCCAGCAGCTTGGGACAGGCTTATGAAGCTTTCTTT. It is translated as CASSLGQAYEAFF.

DNA for the CDR3: TGTGCCAGCAGCCAATATCGGGTCGAAAACACCATATATTTT. It codes for CASSQYRVENTIYF. This chain uses TRBV4-2 with TRBJ1-3; unclear D gene. Trimming removed 2 bases at V and 6 bases at J, with 11 bases between. The CDR3 spans 14 residues. The germline V gene encodes CDR1 LGHNA and CDR2 YNFKEQ.

This chain links TRBV10-1 with TRBJ1-2; a weak D match, TRBD1 (5 bases). V lost 11 bases, J lost 4 bases, and 11 bases lay in between. The germline V gene encodes CDR1 WNHNN and CDR2 SYGVQD (reference sequence). The CDR3 runs 11 residues. The CDR3 region has the DNA TGCGCCCGGGGGGAGCTCTATGGCTACACCTTC. This codes for CARGELYGYTF.

The sample holds a few counts of this clone. The chain employs TRBV7-6 and TRBJ1-1; D possibly corresponds to TRBD1 (5 bases). The CDR3 has 18 amino acids. Germline CDR1 is SGHVS and CDR2 is FNYEAQ. The V end was cut by 0 bases, the J end by 1 base, with 18 bases between. CDR3 DNA: TGTGCCAGCAGCTTAGCTCGGAGTGGGGCCCAGGAGAACACTGAAGCTTTCTTT. Translation: CASSLARSGAQENTEAFF.

This clone was detected only once. The J gene is TRBJ2-7, the V gene TRBV6-6, with D possibly TRBD2 on 7 matching bases. From germline, CDR1 is MNHNY and CDR2 SVGAGI (reference sequence). V lost 2 bases and J 0 bases, leaving 14 bases between the germline ends. This CDR3 has 16 amino acids. Here the CDR3 DNA reads TGTGCCAGCAGTTACGGAGGGGGAGGGGTCTCCTACGAGCAGTACTTC. Its translation: CASSYGGGGVSYEQYF.

Only one count was recorded for this clone. The junction shows a germline mismatch at one end, possibly a read error. The V and J genes are TRBV7-9 and TRBJ1-6; TRBD1 matches at 7 bases. Germline V lookup: CDR1 SEHNR, CDR2 FQNEAQ (reference sequence). The CDR3 spans 15 residues. CDR3 region: CSSSTRGQSGSPLHF. CDR3 nucleotide sequence: TGTTCCAGCAGCACCCGGGGACAGTCAGGTTCACCCCTCCACTTT.

About this clone itself: This sample also contains other DNA sequences that code for the same CDR3. The CDR3 nucleotides are TGTGCCAGCAGCCTCGGGACAGGTAATCAGCCCCAGCATTTT. Translating it yields CASSLGTGNQPQHF. The chain uses TRBV7-2 and TRBJ1-5; 8 bases align to TRBD1. The germline V gene has CDR1 SGHTA and CDR2 FQGNSA. This CDR3 has 14 amino acids. The V and J ends lost 5 bases and 4 bases, in that order; junction bases with no gene match: 4.

The rearrangement joins TRBV19 to TRBJ1-3; 8 nucleotides line up with TRBD1. This CDR3 is built from 15 residues. CDR1 LNHDA and CDR2 SQIVND come from the germline V gene (reference sequence). V gave up 4 bases and J gave up 0 bases; unmatched junction bases: 2. CDR3 loop: CASSNRGGSGNTIYF. The CDR3 nucleotides read TGTGCCAGTAGTAACAGGGGGGGCTCTGGAAACACCATATATTTT. Using reference TRBV19 and TRBJ1-3 for the parts outside the CDR3, the full variable domain is DGGITQSPKYLFRKEGQNVTLSCEQNLNHDAMYWYRQDPGQGLRLIYYSQIVNDFQKGDIAEGYSVSREKKESFPLTVTSAQKNPTAFYLCASSNRGGSGNTIYFGEGSWLTVV.

This chain links TRBV19 with TRBJ2-6, with D possibly matching TRBD1 (6 bases). Trimming took 3 bases from V and 4 from J, leaving 10 bases between them. The CDR3 has 15 amino acids. Germline CDR1 reads LNHDA; CDR2 reads SQIVND (reference sequence). The CDR3 DNA reads as TGTGCCAGTAGTATTACAGGGTTAGGGGCCAACGTCCTGACTTTC. This encodes CASSITGLGANVLTF.

The rearrangement uses TRBV27 and TRBJ2-3; D not certain. The CDR3 consists of 13 residues. V was trimmed by 3 bases and J by 6 bases, leaving 10 bases between them. Germline V gene sequence: CDR1 MNHEY, CDR2 SMNVEV (reference sequence). CDR3 sequence reads: CASSLPNGDTQYF. The CDR3 region has the DNA TGTGCCAGCAGTTTGCCGAACGGGGATACGCAGTATTTT.

The rearrangement links TRBV7-6 to TRBJ2-1; TRBD1 matches at 10 bases. Trimming removed 1 base from V and 7 bases from J; junction bases left unmatched: 7. This CDR3 spans 16 amino acids. Per germline, CDR1 SGHVS and CDR2 FNYEAQ. The CDR3 DNA is TGTGCCAGCAGCTTAGGGTCGGGGACAGGGGCTAATGAGCAGTTCTTC. It encodes CASSLGSGTGANEQFF.

The rearrangement uses TRBV6-1 and TRBJ1-2; D unclear. CDR3 length: 15 amino acids. V was pared by 2 bases and J by 1 base, with 11 bases between. Germline CDR1 reads MNHNS; CDR2 reads SASEGT. The CDR3 bases are TGTGCCAGCAGTGAATATGCAGCGAATAACTATGGCTACACCTTC. Translating it yields CASSEYAANNYGYTF.

This clone showed up just a few times. This specimen includes other DNA sequences encoding the same CDR3. The V call is TRBV7-2, the J call TRBJ2-3; the D is unclear. The CDR3 totals 12 residues. Trimming removed 1 base from V and 6 bases from J, with 5 bases in between. Germline V gives CDR1 SGHTA, CDR2 FQGNSA. DNA for the CDR3: TGTGCCAGCAGCTTAGGGGCCGATACGCAGTATTTT. The encoded protein is CASSLGADTQYF.

The chain combines TRBV7-2 with TRBJ2-7; D may be TRBD1 (5 bases). CDR1 is SGHTA and CDR2 is FQGNSA in the germline V gene. The germline V and J ends were trimmed by 0 bases and 6 bases, with 12 bases remaining between them. The CDR3 is 14 residues long. CDR3 in DNA: TGTGCCAGCAGCTTAGCACAGGTTCAGGGCGAGCAGTACTTC. Encoded protein: CASSLAQVQGEQYF.

The chain employs TRBV12-5 and TRBJ2-1, with a weak D call TRBD1 (7 bases). Germline CDR1 is LGHNT and CDR2 is FRNRAP. The CDR3 runs to 15 residues. The V and J ends lost 6 bases and 10 bases respectively, with 22 bases between them. CDR3 nucleotides: TGTGCTAGTGGGCGGGACAGACCTGTGGGGTTGGAGCAGTTCTTC. Translated: CASGRDRPVGLEQFF.

The CDR3 region is CASSLAGGSEELFF. CDR3 bases: TGTGCCAGCAGCTTAGCCGGCGGGAGCGAGGAGCTGTTTTTT. The rearrangement links TRBV7-9 to TRBJ2-2; 7 positions match TRBD2. Germline V lookup: CDR1 SEHNR, CDR2 FQNEAQ (reference sequence). Trimming took 0 bases from V and 10 from J; bases not matched to a gene: 5. CDR3 size: 14 residues.

The chain recombines TRBV6-5 with TRBJ2-1; D ambiguous. CDR3 length equals 12 residues. Trimming stripped 6 bases from V and 2 bases from J, with 5 bases between. CDR1 is MNHEY and CDR2 is SVGAGI in the germline V gene. CDR3 DNA sequence: TGTGCCAGCAGCTCCCCCTACAATGAGCAGTTCTTC. It encodes CASSSPYNEQFF.

The chain has TRBV5-1 and TRBJ1-2, with a tentative D call TRBD1 (5 bases). The V gene lost 2 bases and the J gene lost 6 bases, with 14 bases spanning the gap. Germline V gene sequence: CDR1 SGHRS, CDR2 YFSETQ. This CDR3 contains 14 residues. The CDR3 region has the DNA TGCGCCAGCAGCTTAGCCGACAGCCTAAATGGCTACACCTTC. Its protein is CASSLADSLNGYTF.